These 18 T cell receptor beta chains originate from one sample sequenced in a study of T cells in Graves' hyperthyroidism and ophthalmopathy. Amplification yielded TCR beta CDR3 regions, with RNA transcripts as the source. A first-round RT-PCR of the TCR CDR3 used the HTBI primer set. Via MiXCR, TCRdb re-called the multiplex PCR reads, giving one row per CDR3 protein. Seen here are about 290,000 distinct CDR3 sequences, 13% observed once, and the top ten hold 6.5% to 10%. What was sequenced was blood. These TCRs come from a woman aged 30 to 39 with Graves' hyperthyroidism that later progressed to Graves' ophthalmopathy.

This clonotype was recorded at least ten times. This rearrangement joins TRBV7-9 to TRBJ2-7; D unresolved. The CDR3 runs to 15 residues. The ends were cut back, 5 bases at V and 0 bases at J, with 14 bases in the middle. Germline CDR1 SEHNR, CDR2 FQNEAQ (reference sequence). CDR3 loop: CASSPVLSSSYEQYF. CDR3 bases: TGTGCCAGCAGCCCCGTACTCTCGTCCTCCTACGAGCAGTACTTC.

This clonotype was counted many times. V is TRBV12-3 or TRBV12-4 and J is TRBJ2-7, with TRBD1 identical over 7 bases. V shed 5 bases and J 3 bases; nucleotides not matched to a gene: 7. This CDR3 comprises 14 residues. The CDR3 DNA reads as TGTGCCAGCAGTGACACCGGGACAGTCTACGAGCAGTACTTC. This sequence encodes CASSDTGTVYEQYF.

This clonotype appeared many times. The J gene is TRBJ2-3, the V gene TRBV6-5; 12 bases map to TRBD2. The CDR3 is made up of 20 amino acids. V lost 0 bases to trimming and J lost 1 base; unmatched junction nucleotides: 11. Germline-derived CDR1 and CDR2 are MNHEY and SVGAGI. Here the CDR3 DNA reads TGTGCCAGCAGTTACTCGACTAGCGGGAGAGGTGTTTCAGGCACAGATACGCAGTATTTT. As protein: CASSYSTSGRGVSGTDTQYF.

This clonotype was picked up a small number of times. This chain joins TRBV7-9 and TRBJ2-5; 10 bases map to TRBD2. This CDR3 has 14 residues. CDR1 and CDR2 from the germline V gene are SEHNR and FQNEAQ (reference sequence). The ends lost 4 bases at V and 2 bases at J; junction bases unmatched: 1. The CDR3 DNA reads TGTGCCAGCAGCTCGACTAGCGGGCAAGAGACCCAGTACTTC. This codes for CASSSTSGQETQYF. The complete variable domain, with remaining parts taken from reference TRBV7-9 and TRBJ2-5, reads DTGVSQNPRHKITKRGQNVTFRCDPISEHNRLYWYRQTLGQGPEFLTYFQNEAQLEKSRLLSDRFSAERPKGSFSTLEIQRTEQGDSAMYLCASSSTSGQETQYFGPGTRLLVL.

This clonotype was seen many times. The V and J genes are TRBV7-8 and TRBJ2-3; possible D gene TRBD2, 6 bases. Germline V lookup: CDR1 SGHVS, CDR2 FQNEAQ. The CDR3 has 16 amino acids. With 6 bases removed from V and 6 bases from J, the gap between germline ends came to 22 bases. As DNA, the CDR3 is TGTGCCAGCAGTCTAGCCTGGGGCGGGATCGGTGATACGCAGTATTTT. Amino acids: CASSLAWGGIGDTQYF.

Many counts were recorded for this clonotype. Written as DNA, the CDR3 is TGTGCCAGCAAAGCCGGGACAGGTGTCACCGGGGAGCTGTTTTTT. Protein product: CASKAGTGVTGELFF. The V call is TRBV2, the J call TRBJ2-2, with 8 bases lining up with TRBD1. Germline loops: CDR1 SNHLY, CDR2 FYNNEI. This CDR3 region has 15 residues. J gave up 4 bases and V 7 bases, and 8 bases lay outside the gene matches.

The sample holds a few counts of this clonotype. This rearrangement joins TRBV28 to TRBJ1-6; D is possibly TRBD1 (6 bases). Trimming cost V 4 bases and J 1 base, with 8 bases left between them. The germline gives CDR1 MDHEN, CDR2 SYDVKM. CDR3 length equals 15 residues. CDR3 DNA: TGTGCCAGCAGTTCCCAGGGGTCCTATAATTCACCCCTCCACTTT. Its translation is CASSSQGSYNSPLHF.

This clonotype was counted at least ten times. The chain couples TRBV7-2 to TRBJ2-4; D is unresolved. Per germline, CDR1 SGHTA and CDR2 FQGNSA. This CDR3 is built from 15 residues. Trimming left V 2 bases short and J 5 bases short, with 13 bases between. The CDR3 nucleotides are TGTGCCAGCAGCTTAAGCACTACCCTGGAAAACATTCAGTACTTC. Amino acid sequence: CASSLSTTLENIQYF.

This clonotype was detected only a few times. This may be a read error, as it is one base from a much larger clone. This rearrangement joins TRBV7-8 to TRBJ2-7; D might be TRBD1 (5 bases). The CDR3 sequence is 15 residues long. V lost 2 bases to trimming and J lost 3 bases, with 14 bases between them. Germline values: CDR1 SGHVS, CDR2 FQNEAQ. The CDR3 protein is CASSLTTDLNYEQYF. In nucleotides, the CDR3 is TGTGCCAGCAGCTTAACGACAGACCTTAACTACGAGCAGTACTTC.

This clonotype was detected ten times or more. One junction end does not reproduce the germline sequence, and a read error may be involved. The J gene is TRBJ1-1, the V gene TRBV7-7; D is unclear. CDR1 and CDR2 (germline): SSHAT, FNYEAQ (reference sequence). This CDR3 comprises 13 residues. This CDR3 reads CASSSTPYTEAFF. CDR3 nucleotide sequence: TGTGCTAGCAGCTCCACACCTTACACTGAAGCTTTCTTT.

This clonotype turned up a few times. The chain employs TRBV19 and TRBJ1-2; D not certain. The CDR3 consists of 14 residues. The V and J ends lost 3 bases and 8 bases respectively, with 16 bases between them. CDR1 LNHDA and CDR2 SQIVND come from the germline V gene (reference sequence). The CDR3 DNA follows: TGTGCCAGTAGTATGGGTGGCGGAGGCAACGGCTACACCTTC. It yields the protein CASSMGGGGNGYTF.

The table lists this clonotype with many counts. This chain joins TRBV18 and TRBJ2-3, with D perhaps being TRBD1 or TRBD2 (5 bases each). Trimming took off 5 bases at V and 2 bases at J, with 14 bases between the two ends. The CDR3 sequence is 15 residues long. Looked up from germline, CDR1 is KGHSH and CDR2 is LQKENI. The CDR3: CASSSSGQDTDTQYF. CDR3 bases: TGTGCCAGCTCATCCTCGGGGCAGGACACAGATACGCAGTATTTT.

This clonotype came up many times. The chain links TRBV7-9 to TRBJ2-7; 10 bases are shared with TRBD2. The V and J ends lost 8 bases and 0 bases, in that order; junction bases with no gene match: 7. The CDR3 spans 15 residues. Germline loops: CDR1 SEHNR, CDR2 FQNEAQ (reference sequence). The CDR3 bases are TGTGCCAGCCAGACTAGCGGGTCCTACTCCTACGAGCAGTACTTC. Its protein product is CASQTSGSYSYEQYF.

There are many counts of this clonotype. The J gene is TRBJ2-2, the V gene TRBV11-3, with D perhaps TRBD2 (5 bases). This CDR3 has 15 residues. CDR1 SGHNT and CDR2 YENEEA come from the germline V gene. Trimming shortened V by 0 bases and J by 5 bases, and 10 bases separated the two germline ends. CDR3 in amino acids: CASSLEPGGTGELFF. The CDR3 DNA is TGTGCCAGCAGCTTAGAACCAGGAGGAACCGGGGAGCTGTTTTTT.

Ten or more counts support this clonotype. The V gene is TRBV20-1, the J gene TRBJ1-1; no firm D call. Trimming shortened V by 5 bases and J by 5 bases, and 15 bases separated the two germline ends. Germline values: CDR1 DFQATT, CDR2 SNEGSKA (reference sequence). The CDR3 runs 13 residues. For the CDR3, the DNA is TGCAGTGCTGTAGGACCGATTCTGACTGAAGCTTTCTTT. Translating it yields CSAVGPILTEAFF.

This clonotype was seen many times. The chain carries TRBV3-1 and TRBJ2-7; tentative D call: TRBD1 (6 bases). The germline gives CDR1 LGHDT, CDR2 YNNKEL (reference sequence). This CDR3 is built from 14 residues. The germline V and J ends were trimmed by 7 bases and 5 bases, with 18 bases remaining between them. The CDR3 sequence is CASTKGVGADEQYF. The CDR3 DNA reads TGTGCCAGCACGAAAGGTGTGGGGGCTGACGAGCAGTACTTC.

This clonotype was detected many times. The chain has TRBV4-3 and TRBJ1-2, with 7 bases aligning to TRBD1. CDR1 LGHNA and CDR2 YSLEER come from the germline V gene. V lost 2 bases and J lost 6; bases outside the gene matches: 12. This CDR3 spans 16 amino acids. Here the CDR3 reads CASSQIRGGGYDGYTF. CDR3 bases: TGCGCCAGCAGCCAAATCAGAGGGGGCGGTTACGATGGCTACACCTTC.

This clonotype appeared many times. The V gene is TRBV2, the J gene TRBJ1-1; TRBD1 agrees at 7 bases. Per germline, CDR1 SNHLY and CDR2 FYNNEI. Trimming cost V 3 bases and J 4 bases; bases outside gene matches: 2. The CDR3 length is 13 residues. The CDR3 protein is CASSEEGATEAFF. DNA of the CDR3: TGTGCCAGCAGTGAGGAGGGGGCCACTGAAGCTTTCTTT. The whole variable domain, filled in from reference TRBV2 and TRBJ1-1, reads EPEVTQTPSHQVTQMGQEVILRCVPISNHLYFYWYRQILGQKVEFLVSFYNNEISEKSEIFDDQFSVERPDGSNFTLKIRSTKLEDSAMYFCASSEEGATEAFFGQGTRLTVV.